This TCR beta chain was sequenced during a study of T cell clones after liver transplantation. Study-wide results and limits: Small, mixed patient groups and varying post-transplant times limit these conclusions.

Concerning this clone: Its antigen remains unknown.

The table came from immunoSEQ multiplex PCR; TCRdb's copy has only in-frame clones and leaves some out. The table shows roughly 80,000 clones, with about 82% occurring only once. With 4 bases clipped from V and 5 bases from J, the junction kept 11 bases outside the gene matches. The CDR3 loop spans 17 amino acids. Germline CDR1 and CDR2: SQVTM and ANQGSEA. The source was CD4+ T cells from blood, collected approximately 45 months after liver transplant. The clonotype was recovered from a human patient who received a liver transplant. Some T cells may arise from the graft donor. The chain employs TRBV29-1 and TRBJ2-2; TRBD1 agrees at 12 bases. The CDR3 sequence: CSVGLHPGQGATGELFF. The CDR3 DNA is TGCAGCGTTGGGCTTCATCCGGGACAGGGGGCTACCGGGGAGCTGTTTTTT.